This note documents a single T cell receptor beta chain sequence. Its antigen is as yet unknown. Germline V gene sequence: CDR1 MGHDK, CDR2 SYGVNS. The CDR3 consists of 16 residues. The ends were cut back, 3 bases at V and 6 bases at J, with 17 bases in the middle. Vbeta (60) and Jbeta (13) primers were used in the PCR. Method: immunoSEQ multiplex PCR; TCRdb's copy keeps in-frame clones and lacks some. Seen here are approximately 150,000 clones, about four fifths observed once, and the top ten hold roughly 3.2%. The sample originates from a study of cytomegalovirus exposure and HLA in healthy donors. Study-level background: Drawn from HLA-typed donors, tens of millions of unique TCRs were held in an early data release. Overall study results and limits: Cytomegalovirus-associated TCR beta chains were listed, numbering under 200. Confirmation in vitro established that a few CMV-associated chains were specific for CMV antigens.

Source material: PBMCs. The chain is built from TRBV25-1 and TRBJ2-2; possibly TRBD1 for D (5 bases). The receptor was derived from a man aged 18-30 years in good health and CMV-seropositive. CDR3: CASSEWKQGVAGELFF. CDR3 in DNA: TGTGCCAGCAGTGAGTGGAAGCAGGGCGTCGCCGGGGAGCTGTTTTTT. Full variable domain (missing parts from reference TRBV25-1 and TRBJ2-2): EADIYQTPRYLVIGTGKKITLECSQTMGHDKMYWYQQDPGMELHLIHYSYGVNSTEKGDLSSESTVSRIRTEHFPLTLESARPSHTSQYLCASSEWKQGVAGELFFGEGSRLTVL.